The 26 T cell receptor beta chains listed next were all sequenced from one sample in a study of beta chain features in type 1 diabetes. Investigators reverse transcribed all isolated RNA, so they sequenced expressed TCRB transcripts. Here immunoSEQ multiplex PCR was the method, and the copy in TCRdb shows in-frame clones only, minus some. The table has under 400,000 clones, around 12% seen once; the top ten hold around 0.02%. Sequenced input: naive CD4+ T cells from blood. The receptors originated from a man aged 18 to 29 in good health.

The genes are TRBV7-2 and TRBJ2-3; 8 bases fit TRBD2. V was clipped by 6 bases and J by 4 bases; unmatched bases: 9. The CDR3 consists of 15 residues. Germline V gene lookup returns CDR1 SGHTA and CDR2 FQGNSA. The CDR3: CASSSQAGGPDTQYF. CDR3 nucleotides: TGTGCCAGCAGTTCGCAGGCGGGGGGACCAGATACGCAGTATTTT. Supplemented by reference TRBV7-2 and TRBJ2-3, the full variable domain reads GAGVSQSPSNKVTEKGKDVELRCDPISGHTALYWYRQSLGQGLEFLIYFQGNSAPDKSGLPSDRFSAERTGGSVSTLTIQRTQQEDSAVYLCASSSQAGGPDTQYFGPGTRLTVL.

This clone was seen more than once but under ten times. V is TRBV30 and J is TRBJ1-5, with 9 bases matching TRBD1. The CDR3 has 15 residues. Germline lookup yields CDR1 GTSNPN and CDR2 SVGIG (reference sequence). V was pared by 3 bases and J by 7 bases, with 10 bases of the junction left unmatched. The CDR3 protein is CAWSGDRAGGQPQHF. The CDR3, as DNA: TGTGCCTGGAGCGGGGACAGGGCTGGCGGACAGCCCCAGCATTTT.

The V call is TRBV5-6, the J call TRBJ2-6, with D perhaps TRBD2 (5 bases). V lost 0 bases, J lost 2 bases, and 6 bases lay in between. The germline V gene has CDR1 SGHDT and CDR2 YYEEEE. The CDR3 totals 15 residues. The CDR3 DNA reads TGTGCCAGCAGCTTGGGAGGGCCTGGGGCCAACGTCCTGACTTTC. This sequence encodes CASSLGGPGANVLTF. The full variable domain, completed using reference TRBV5-6 and TRBJ2-6, is DAGVTQSPTHLIKTRGQQVTLRCSPKSGHDTVSWYQQALGQGPQFIFQYYEEEERQRGNFPDRFSGHQFPNYSSELNVNALLLGDSALYLCASSLGGPGANVLTFGAGSRLTVL.

J is TRBJ2-5 and V is TRBV19; 7 bases are a match to TRBD1. With 6 bases clipped from V and 6 bases from J, the junction kept 4 bases outside the gene matches. Per the germline V gene, CDR1 is LNHDA and CDR2 is SQIVND (reference sequence). The CDR3 has 12 residues. CDR3 residues: CASSQGQKTQYF. CDR3 bases: TGTGCCAGTAGCCAGGGACAGAAGACCCAGTACTTC.

This clone was recorded a few times. V is TRBV5-6 and J is TRBJ2-5; weak D call: TRBD1 (5 bases). V was pared by 0 bases and J by 0 bases, with 12 bases between. The length of the CDR3 is 16 residues. Germline V gives CDR1 SGHDT, CDR2 YYEEEE. The CDR3 reads CASSLADSVYQETQYF. The CDR3 DNA follows: TGTGCCAGCAGCTTGGCTGACAGCGTCTACCAAGAGACCCAGTACTTC.

The J gene is TRBJ1-2, the V gene TRBV29-1; a weak D match, TRBD1 (5 bases). Trimming pared 2 bases from V and 1 base from J, leaving 8 bases between. This CDR3 contains 13 residues. Per germline, CDR1 SQVTM and CDR2 ANQGSEA. CDR3 residues: CSVEFRDNYGYTF. For the CDR3, the DNA is TGCAGCGTTGAATTCAGGGATAACTATGGCTACACCTTC. Based on the CDR3 plus reference TRBV29-1 and TRBJ1-2, the full variable domain is SAVISQKPSRDICQRGTSLTIQCQVDSQVTMMFWYRQQPGQSLTLIATANQGSEATYESGFVIDKFPISRPNLTFSTLTVSNMSPEDSSIYLCSVEFRDNYGYTFGSGTRLTVV.

The table lists this clone with a few counts. The V and J genes are TRBV7-3 and TRBJ2-4, with 7 bases fitting TRBD2. CDR3 length equals 16 residues. J gave up 1 base and V 3 bases, and 6 bases lay outside the gene matches. Germline V gene data show CDR1 as SGHTA and CDR2 as FQGTGA. In DNA, the CDR3 is TGTGCCAGCAGCTTGAGCGGGACGAGTGCCAAAAACATTCAGTACTTC. It translates to CASSLSGTSAKNIQYF.

This clone turned up a few times. V gene TRBV30 combines with J gene TRBJ2-2; a possible D gene is TRBD1 (5 bases). CDR1 is GTSNPN, CDR2 SVGIG, per germline (reference sequence). The V end was cut by 2 bases, the J end by 5 bases, with 12 bases between. This CDR3 is 14 amino acids long. CDR3 nucleotide sequence: TGTGCCTGGAGTAGTATAGGGGTTACCGGGGAGCTGTTTTTT. This translates into CAWSSIGVTGELFF.

The chain employs TRBV9 and TRBJ2-2; D may be TRBD1 (6 bases). Trimming took off 3 bases at V and 1 base at J, with 13 bases between the two ends. The CDR3 is made up of 16 amino acids. Germline loops: CDR1 SGDLS, CDR2 YYNGEE. CDR3 coding DNA: TGTGCCAGCAGCGCCGCCGGGACATGGAACACCGGGGAGCTGTTTTTT. It translates to CASSAAGTWNTGELFF.

This clone was counted only a few times. The V and J genes are TRBV5-1 and TRBJ1-6; TRBD1 might be the D (6 bases). In germline, CDR1 is SGHRS, CDR2 YFSETQ. Trimming removed 6 bases at V and 3 bases at J, with 10 bases between. The length of the CDR3 is 14 residues. The CDR3 sequence is CASKPDSYNSPLHF. CDR3 nucleotide sequence: TGCGCCAGCAAGCCGGACAGCTATAATTCACCCCTCCACTTT.

This clone was seen once. This chain joins TRBV18 and TRBJ2-6; perhaps TRBD1 as D (6 bases). Germline V gene data show CDR1 as KGHSH and CDR2 as LQKENI. Between the trimmed V and J ends, which lost 0 bases and 4 bases, there was a span of 10 bases. The CDR3 contains 16 residues. The CDR3 DNA is TGTGCCAGCTCACCACCCGCAGGGGTCGGGGCCAACGTCCTGACTTTC. Translated: CASSPPAGVGANVLTF.

The J gene is TRBJ1-6, the V gene TRBV30; D not resolved. CDR1 is GTSNPN and CDR2 is SVGIG in the germline V gene (reference sequence). V lost 2 bases, J lost 0 bases, and 8 bases lay in between. The CDR3 totals 15 residues. The DNA of the CDR3 is TGTGCCTGGAGTATTCTTAGCTCCTATAATTCACCCCTCCACTTT. It is translated as CAWSILSSYNSPLHF.

This clone was counted only a few times. The same CDR3 arises from other DNA sequences in this sample as well. This chain links TRBV6-5 with TRBJ2-7; the D gene is possibly TRBD2 (5 bases). This CDR3 region has 15 residues. CDR1 and CDR2 (germline): MNHEY, SVGAGI. Trimming removed 0 bases at V and 0 bases at J, with 9 bases between. In DNA, the CDR3 is TGTGCCAGCAGTTACTCGGCCGGGGACTCCTACGAGCAGTACTTC. This gives the protein CASSYSAGDSYEQYF.

The chain recombines TRBV18 with TRBJ1-4; 8 bases line up with TRBD1. In germline, CDR1 is KGHSH, CDR2 LQKENI. CDR3 length: 14 residues. J was trimmed by 8 bases and V by 3 bases; bases with no gene match: 5. The DNA for the CDR3 is TGTGCCAGCTCACCCTACGGACAGGGAGAAAAACTGTTTTTT. It specifies CASSPYGQGEKLFF.

This clone has more than one count but fewer than ten. The chain has TRBV29-1 and TRBJ2-7; D gene unclear. This CDR3 comprises 13 residues. Trimming stripped 4 bases from V and 1 base from J, with 11 bases between. CDR1 is SQVTM and CDR2 is ANQGSEA in the germline V gene. This chain's CDR3 is CSVAVTGSYEQYF. CDR3 nucleotide sequence: TGCAGCGTTGCTGTGACTGGATCCTACGAGCAGTACTTC.

This clone was seen only a few times. The J gene is TRBJ2-7, the V gene TRBV30; 7 bases map to TRBD1. V shed 1 base and J 6 bases; nucleotides not matched to a gene: 3. Germline lookup yields CDR1 GTSNPN and CDR2 SVGIG (reference sequence). The CDR3 has 12 residues. CDR3 sequence: CAWSGQGGEQYF. CDR3 coding DNA: TGTGCCTGGAGTGGACAGGGCGGCGAGCAGTACTTC. Filled out from reference TRBV30 and TRBJ2-7, the complete variable domain reads SQTIHQWPATLVQPVGSPLSLECTVEGTSNPNLYWYRQAAGRGLQLLFYSVGIGQISSEVPQNLSASRPQDRQFILSSKKLLLSDSGFYLCAWSGQGGEQYFGPGTRLTVT.

This clone has a handful of counts. The chain is built from TRBV19 and TRBJ2-5; D is undetermined. The CDR3 covers 15 residues. V was cut by 6 bases and J by 5 bases, with 19 bases left in between. Germline V CDR1 and CDR2: LNHDA, SQIVND (reference sequence). CDR3 protein: CASSLSTLVGETQYF. The CDR3 bases are TGTGCCAGTAGCCTATCGACCTTGGTCGGGGAGACCCAGTACTTC.

This clone came up a few times. CDR3: CSVEEAGTGSTDTQYF. The CDR3 DNA reads TGCAGCGTTGAAGAAGCCGGGACAGGGAGCACAGATACGCAGTATTTT. The chain recombines TRBV29-1 with TRBJ2-3, with 9 positions matching TRBD1. Losses at the gene ends were 0 bases for V and 0 bases for J; bases not matched to a gene: 4. This CDR3 contains 16 residues. Germline V gene sequence: CDR1 SQVTM, CDR2 ANQGSEA.

This clone has only a few counts. The rearrangement uses TRBV9 and TRBJ2-1; 7 bases align to TRBD2. Unmatched junction bases numbered 9, after V lost 4 bases and J lost 5 bases. The V gene's germline CDR1 is SGDLS and CDR2 YYNGEE. The length of the CDR3 is 15 residues. Here the CDR3 DNA reads TGTGCCAGCAGCACCCGGACTAGTCCAAACAATGAGCAGTTCTTC. Its translation is CASSTRTSPNNEQFF.

This clone was counted between two and nine times. CDR3 protein: CATSTRTSGRVEQFF. The CDR3 nucleotides read TGTGCCACCAGCACCCGGACTAGCGGGAGAGTTGAGCAGTTCTTC. The chain recombines TRBV15 with TRBJ2-1, with 13 bases aligning to TRBD2. V gave up 4 bases and J gave up 9 bases; unmatched junction bases: 6. This CDR3 has 15 amino acids. CDR1 is LNHNV, CDR2 YYDKDF, per germline (reference sequence). Using reference TRBV15 and TRBJ2-1 for the parts outside the CDR3, the full variable domain is DAMVIQNPRYQVTQFGKPVTLSCSQTLNHNVMYWYQQKSSQAPKLLFHYYDKDFNNEADTPDNFQSRRPNTSFCFLDIRSPGLGDTAMYLCATSTRTSGRVEQFFGPGTRLTVL.

This rearrangement joins TRBV28 to TRBJ2-1; 12 bases fit TRBD2. Per germline, CDR1 MDHEN and CDR2 SYDVKM. This CDR3 has 16 residues. V lost 6 bases to trimming and J lost 5 bases; unmatched junction nucleotides: 8. CDR3 coding DNA: TGTGCCAGCAGAGCGATCCTAGCGGGGGGGCACAATGAGCAGTTCTTC. Protein sequence: CASRAILAGGHNEQFF.

The gene calls are TRBV5-4 and TRBJ2-6; 8 bases fit TRBD2. This CDR3 comprises 18 residues. Trimming took 4 bases from V and 2 from J; bases not matched to a gene: 11. Germline CDR1 is SGHNT and CDR2 is YYREEE (reference sequence). CDR3: CASSRPGLGTTGANVLTF. The CDR3, as DNA: TGTGCCAGCAGCCGGCCGGGACTAGGCACGACTGGGGCCAACGTCCTGACTTTC.

In its sample, this clone was seen a few times. The V gene is TRBV5-4, the J gene TRBJ2-7, with 7 bases fitting TRBD2. The CDR3 has 15 residues. Germline CDR1 reads SGHNT; CDR2 reads YYREEE (reference sequence). V lost 4 bases and J lost 2; bases outside the gene matches: 9. CDR3 sequence reads: CASSRAGTTAYEQYF. In DNA form, the CDR3 reads TGTGCCAGCAGCCGGGCCGGGACTACCGCCTACGAGCAGTACTTC.

In its sample, this clone was seen a few times. The chain carries TRBV4-3 and TRBJ2-3, with TRBD2 matching 16 bases. Trimming cost V 1 base and J 2 bases; bases outside gene matches: 15. CDR3 length: 22 amino acids. The germline V gene encodes CDR1 LGHNA and CDR2 YSLEER. CDR3 sequence reads: CASSQAAIPPGLAGGNTDTQYF. Written as DNA, the CDR3 is TGCGCCAGCAGCCAAGCCGCTATCCCCCCGGGACTAGCGGGGGGGAACACAGATACGCAGTATTTT.

This clone was detected only a few times. V gene TRBV29-1 combines with J gene TRBJ2-1; TRBD1 matches 7 bases. Germline CDR1 reads SQVTM; CDR2 reads ANQGSEA. The length of the CDR3 is 14 residues. Germline trimming cut 6 bases from V and 3 bases from J; bases unmatched to any gene: 8. The CDR3 DNA sequence: TGCAGCGTCGAGCGGACAGGCAACTACAATGAGCAGTTCTTC. Its translation: CSVERTGNYNEQFF.

This sequence joins TRBV7-3 and TRBJ1-2; 8 bases align to TRBD1. The CDR3 totals 14 residues. J was trimmed by 6 bases and V by 2 bases; bases with no gene match: 5. CDR1 SGHTA and CDR2 FQGTGA come from the germline V gene. The CDR3 protein is CASSLDRQGHGYTF. The CDR3 bases are TGTGCCAGCAGCTTAGATCGACAGGGGCATGGCTACACCTTC.